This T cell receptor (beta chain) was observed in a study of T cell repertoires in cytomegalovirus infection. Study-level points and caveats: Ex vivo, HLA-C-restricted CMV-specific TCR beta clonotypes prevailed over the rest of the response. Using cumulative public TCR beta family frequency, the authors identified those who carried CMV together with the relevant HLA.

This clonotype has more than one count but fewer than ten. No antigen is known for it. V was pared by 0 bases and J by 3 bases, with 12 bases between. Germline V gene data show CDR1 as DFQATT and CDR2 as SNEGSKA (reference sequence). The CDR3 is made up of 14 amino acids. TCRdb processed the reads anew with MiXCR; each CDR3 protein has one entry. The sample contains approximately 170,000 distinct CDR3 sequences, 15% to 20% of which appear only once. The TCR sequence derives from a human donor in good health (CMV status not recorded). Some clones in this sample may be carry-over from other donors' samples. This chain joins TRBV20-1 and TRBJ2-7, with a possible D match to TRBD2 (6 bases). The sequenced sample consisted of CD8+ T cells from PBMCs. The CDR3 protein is CSARDPQGGYEQYF. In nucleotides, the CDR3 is TGCAGTGCTAGAGATCCCCAGGGAGGCTACGAGCAGTACTTC.